This TCR beta chain is from a study of OX40 agonist ivuxolimab in advanced cancers. Study information: Hepatocellular carcinoma, melanoma, renal cell or head and neck cancer was diagnosed in the dose-escalation patients. Study results and limitations: Clones of CD4+ and CD8+ blood T cells grew by week 6 at doses of 0.1 to 3.0 mg/kg.

Germline V gene lookup returns CDR1 LGHNA and CDR2 YSLEER. V lost 0 bases, J lost 1 base, and 19 bases lay in between. The CDR3 loop spans 18 amino acids. Excluded were patients having autoimmune disease history or systemic immunosuppression. Drawing of blood for sampling happened at baseline, at cycle 4 day 1, and at cycle 7 day 1. Remarks on this clone: Its antigen is not identified.

TCRdb's table, derived via immunoSEQ multiplex PCR, lists solely in-frame clones and lacks some. This repertoire shows roughly 74,000 clones, over 85% found once; its top ten account for around 20%. The V gene is TRBV4-3, the J gene TRBJ2-7, with D possibly being TRBD2 (6 bases). The TCR originated in an adult with an advanced solid tumor such as melanoma, head and neck, liver or kidney cancer. This sample comprised CD4+ or CD8+ T cells sorted from blood, obtained in a trial of the OX40 agonist ivuxolimab. CDR3: CASSQDVRAGMGSYEQYF. CDR3 in DNA: TGCGCCAGCAGCCAAGACGTCCGTGCGGGGATGGGGTCCTACGAGCAGTACTTC.